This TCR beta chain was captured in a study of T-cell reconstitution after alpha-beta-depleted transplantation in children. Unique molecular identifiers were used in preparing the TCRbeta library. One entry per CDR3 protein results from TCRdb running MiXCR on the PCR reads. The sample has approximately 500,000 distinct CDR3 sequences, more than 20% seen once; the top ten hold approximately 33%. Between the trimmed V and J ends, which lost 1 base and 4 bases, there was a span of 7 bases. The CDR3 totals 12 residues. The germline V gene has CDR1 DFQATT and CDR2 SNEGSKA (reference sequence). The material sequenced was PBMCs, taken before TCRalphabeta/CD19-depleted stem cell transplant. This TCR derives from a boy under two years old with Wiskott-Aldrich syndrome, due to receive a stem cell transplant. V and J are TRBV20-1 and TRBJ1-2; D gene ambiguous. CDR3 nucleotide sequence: TGCAGTGCTAGAGGGGAGGGCTATGGCTACACCTTC. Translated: CSARGEGYGYTF.